What follows are 25 T cell receptor beta chains derived from one specimen sequenced in a study of Ad26.COV2.S vaccination and SARS-CoV-2 variants. Regarding treatment: roughly 18 received Ad26.COV2.S at low or high dose, single or two shots; roughly five received placebo; per-sample allocation not given. Collection of the samples took place on day 63 after the first injection of vaccine or placebo. This table comes from immunoSEQ multiplex PCR, and its TCRdb copy is limited to in-frame clones, with some not included. The table includes 250,000 or so clones, about 83% detected once. The sequencing used peripheral blood, collected in a trial of Ad26.COV2.S vaccine versus placebo. The receptors derive from a person aged 18-60 years who received the Ad26.COV2.S COVID-19 vaccine or a placebo.

The chain uses TRBV7-9 and TRBJ1-1; the D gene is possibly TRBD1 (5 bases). The CDR3 loop spans 16 amino acids. The germline CDR1 and CDR2 sequences are SEHNR and FQNEAQ (reference sequence). V was shortened by 11 bases and J by 2 bases, with 24 bases between the two germline ends. CDR3 loop: CAGDRKKSGLNTEAFF. The CDR3 DNA is TGTGCCGGCGACCGAAAAAAATCGGGACTAAACACTGAAGCTTTCTTT. Full variable domain (rest looked up from reference TRBV7-9 and TRBJ1-1): DTGVSQNPRHKITKRGQNVTFRCDPISEHNRLYWYRQTLGQGPEFLTYFQNEAQLEKSRLLSDRFSAERPKGSFSTLEIQRTEQGDSAMYLCAGDRKKSGLNTEAFFGQGTRLTVV.

The chain employs TRBV14 and TRBJ1-3; maybe TRBD1 (5 bases). Trimming cost V 0 bases and J 2 bases, with 20 bases left between them. There are 19 residues in the CDR3. CDR1 is SGHDN and CDR2 is FVKESK in the germline V gene. The CDR3 loop is CASSQDRPQVQITGNTIYF. CDR3 nucleotides: TGTGCCAGCAGCCAAGACCGTCCACAGGTCCAAATCACTGGAAACACCATATATTTT. Full variable domain (missing parts from reference TRBV14 and TRBJ1-3): EAGVTQFPSHSVIEKGQTVTLRCDPISGHDNLYWYRRVMGKEIKFLLHFVKESKQDESGMPNNRFLAERTGGTYSTLKVQPAELEDSGVYFCASSQDRPQVQITGNTIYFGEGSWLTVV.

The chain combines TRBV2 with TRBJ1-6; D ambiguous. V lost 2 bases, J lost 11 bases, and 16 bases lay in between. CDR3 length: 15 residues. Germline V gives CDR1 SNHLY, CDR2 FYNNEI. The CDR3: CASSENENRGTPLHF. DNA for the CDR3: TGTGCCAGCAGTGAAAATGAGAACCGCGGGACACCCCTCCACTTT.

CDR3 bases: TGTGCCAGCAGTTGGGGTGACGGAGAGACCCAGTACTTC. Protein sequence: CASSWGDGETQYF. The chain combines TRBV27 with TRBJ2-5; D unresolved. The CDR3 spans 13 residues. The V end was cut by 4 bases, the J end by 4 bases, with 10 bases between. The germline V gene has CDR1 MNHEY and CDR2 SMNVEV (reference sequence).

The V gene is TRBV3-1 (or the pseudogene TRBV3-2), the J gene TRBJ2-3; 10 bases are shared with TRBD1. Per the germline V gene, CDR1 is LGHDT and CDR2 is YNNKEL (reference sequence). V shed 4 bases and J 2 bases; nucleotides not matched to a gene: 15. The CDR3 consists of 19 residues. In nucleotides, the CDR3 is TGTGCCAGCAGCCCCCACTACTCCGGGACAGGGGCCAACACAGATACGCAGTATTTT. Encoded protein: CASSPHYSGTGANTDTQYF.

The V and J genes are TRBV9 and TRBJ1-4; tentatively, D is TRBD1 (5 bases). V lost 4 bases and J lost 6, with 10 bases in between. The germline gives CDR1 SGDLS, CDR2 YYNGEE. This CDR3 is built from 13 residues. The CDR3 nucleotides read TGTGCCAGCAGCATCGGGACCCATGAAAAACTGTTTTTT. It codes for CASSIGTHEKLFF. Combining the CDR3 with reference TRBV9 and TRBJ1-4 gives the whole variable domain DSGVTQTPKHLITATGQRVTLRCSPRSGDLSVYWYQQSLDQGLQFLIQYYNGEERAKGNILERFSAQQFPDLHSELNLSSLELGDSALYFCASSIGTHEKLFFGSGTQLSVL.

The rearrangement links TRBV30 to TRBJ1-3, with D unclear. Germline CDR1 reads GTSNPN; CDR2 reads SVGIG (reference sequence). V lost 2 bases to trimming and J lost 0 bases, with 5 bases between them. There are 13 residues in the CDR3. The CDR3 protein is CAWSWVSGNTIYF. CDR3 in DNA: TGTGCCTGGAGTTGGGTCTCTGGAAACACCATATATTTT.

The gene calls are TRBV3-1 (or the pseudogene TRBV3-2) and TRBJ2-7; maybe TRBD1 (5 bases). V lost 6 bases, J lost 2 bases, and 11 bases lay in between. The germline CDR1 and CDR2 sequences are LGHDT and YNNKEL (reference sequence). CDR3 length: 13 amino acids. CDR3 sequence (DNA): TGTGCCAGCAGTAGACAGCGCACCTACGAGCAGTACGTC. Its translation is CASSRQRTYEQYV.

This sequence joins TRBV4-1 and TRBJ2-5; 11 bases are shared with TRBD2. The J segment lost 9 bases and the V segment lost 0 bases, leaving 9 bases of the junction unmatched. Germline lookup yields CDR1 MGHRA and CDR2 YSYEKL. CDR3 size: 16 residues. The DNA for the CDR3 is TGCGCCAGCAGCCAAGATCTCCTAGCGGGGGGCCCCTCCCAGTACTTC. It codes for CASSQDLLAGGPSQYF.

CDR3 nucleotide sequence: TGTGCCAGCAGCTTGGGGGGACGGAATGAGCAGTTCTTC. As protein: CASSLGGRNEQFF. The chain carries TRBV7-9 and TRBJ2-1, with D perhaps TRBD2 (6 bases). Trimming left V 3 bases short and J 7 bases short, with 10 bases between. The germline V gene has CDR1 SEHNR and CDR2 FQNEAQ (reference sequence). The CDR3 spans 13 residues.

This chain connects TRBV10-3 to TRBJ1-1, with D unresolved. V lost 8 bases to trimming and J lost 1 base, with 14 bases between them. There are 14 residues in the CDR3. The germline V gene encodes CDR1 ENHRY and CDR2 SYGVKD. DNA of the CDR3: TGTGCCATCGGCCCAGCTTACTGGAACACTGAAGCTTTCTTT. This encodes CAIGPAYWNTEAFF.

The rearrangement uses TRBV7-3 and TRBJ2-1; 9 nucleotides line up with TRBD2. Trimming cost V 1 base and J 8 bases; bases outside gene matches: 12. The CDR3 is made up of 17 amino acids. CDR1 is SGHTA and CDR2 is FQGTGA in the germline V gene. Here the CDR3 reads CASSLKYASGTRDEQFF. DNA of the CDR3: TGTGCCAGCAGCTTAAAGTACGCTAGCGGGACACGAGATGAGCAGTTCTTC.

The J gene is TRBJ1-6, the V gene TRBV4-3, with unresolved D. The V and J ends lost 0 bases and 7 bases respectively, with 13 bases between them. CDR1 and CDR2 from the germline V gene are LGHNA and YSLEER. This CDR3 has 16 residues. CDR3 DNA sequence: TGCGCCAGCAGCCAAGAGCGGGCCCGGTGGAATTCACCCCTCCACTTT. Translating gives CASSQERARWNSPLHF.

This clone was detected once. The V call is TRBV10-1, the J call TRBJ1-1, with 7 bases identical to TRBD1. Trimming took 3 bases from V and 1 from J; bases not matched to a gene: 11. Germline V gene lookup returns CDR1 WNHNN and CDR2 SYGVQD (reference sequence). This CDR3 is built from 17 residues. This chain's CDR3 is CASSEGDDRVRNTEAFF. CDR3 nucleotide sequence: TGCGCCAGCAGTGAAGGGGACGACAGGGTGCGGAACACTGAAGCTTTCTTT.

The chain uses TRBV7-3 and TRBJ2-3; a weak D match, TRBD1 (6 bases). The germline V gene has CDR1 SGHTA and CDR2 FQGTGA. This CDR3 is 15 amino acids long. V was shortened by 2 bases and J by 2 bases, with 11 bases between the two germline ends. The CDR3 bases are TGTGCCAGCAGCTTAGCACCAGGGGTCACAGATACGCAGTATTTT. It yields the protein CASSLAPGVTDTQYF.

This rearrangement joins TRBV6-5 to TRBJ1-5; D possibly corresponds to TRBD1 (5 bases). Germline V gene data show CDR1 as MNHEY and CDR2 as SVGAGI. The CDR3 runs 14 residues. The germline V and J ends were trimmed by 5 bases and 6 bases, with 14 bases remaining between them. The CDR3 loop reads CASSNEGILQPQHF. The CDR3 DNA reads TGTGCCAGCAGTAACGAGGGGATACTTCAGCCCCAGCATTTT.

The gene calls are TRBV9 and TRBJ1-5, with D perhaps matching TRBD1 (6 bases). V dropped 0 bases and J dropped 2 bases, with 9 bases sitting between them. This CDR3 has 15 amino acids. The germline V gene has CDR1 SGDLS and CDR2 YYNGEE. The DNA of the CDR3 is TGTGCCAGCAGCGTAGGTGGACAGCGCAATCAGCCCCAGCATTTT. Its translation: CASSVGGQRNQPQHF.

The chain has TRBV6-5 and TRBJ2-3; 10 nucleotides agree with TRBD2. V was pared by 5 bases and J by 0 bases, with 2 bases of the junction left unmatched. The CDR3 sequence is 15 residues long. Germline V lookup: CDR1 MNHEY, CDR2 SVGAGI. CDR3 protein: CASSLTSGSTDTQYF. In DNA form, the CDR3 reads TGTGCCAGCAGTCTGACTAGCGGGAGCACAGATACGCAGTATTTT.

The chain recombines TRBV5-1 with TRBJ1-2; 7 positions match TRBD1. Unmatched junction bases numbered 16, after V lost 4 bases and J lost 4 bases. Germline V lookup: CDR1 SGHRS, CDR2 YFSETQ. This CDR3 region has 17 residues. The CDR3 nucleotides read TGCGCCAGCAGCCGTGGGGGGGCTCGGGACAGCTTCTATGGCTACACCTTC. This gives the protein CASSRGGARDSFYGYTF.

The chain joins TRBV30 to TRBJ2-7; TRBD1 agrees at 10 bases. This CDR3 region has 14 residues. Germline CDR1 and CDR2: GTSNPN and SVGIG (reference sequence). The V segment lost 0 bases and the J segment 4 bases; nucleotides outside the gene matches: 3. The CDR3 protein is CAWSVGTGEYEQYF. The CDR3 nucleotides read TGTGCCTGGAGTGTAGGGACAGGGGAATACGAGCAGTACTTC.

Only a few counts were recorded for this clone. The genes are TRBV4-2 and TRBJ2-1; 9 nucleotides line up with TRBD1. V shed 0 bases, J shed 9 bases, and the junction held 3 bases outside the gene matches. The CDR3 is 14 amino acids. Germline lookup yields CDR1 LGHNA and CDR2 YNFKEQ. CDR3 DNA sequence: TGTGCCAGCAGCCAAGAACAGGGGGCGAGTGAGCAGTTCTTC. Translating it yields CASSQEQGASEQFF.

This rearrangement joins TRBV4-1 to TRBJ2-2, with D hard to call. This CDR3 has 12 residues. Trimming took off 6 bases at V and 5 bases at J, with 7 bases between the two ends. Germline V gene data show CDR1 as MGHRA and CDR2 as YSYEKL. In DNA form, the CDR3 reads TGCGCCAGCAGTCGGAATACCGGGGAGCTGTTTTTT. Amino acids: CASSRNTGELFF.

The chain joins TRBV27 to TRBJ2-3; D is undetermined. V was clipped by 7 bases and J by 6 bases, with 23 bases between them. Germline V gene sequence: CDR1 MNHEY, CDR2 SMNVEV (reference sequence). The CDR3 is made up of 16 amino acids. The CDR3 is CASTTPAPPYSDTQYF. CDR3 DNA sequence: TGTGCCAGCACCACACCCGCGCCTCCCTACAGCGATACGCAGTATTTT.

CDR3 DNA: TGTGCCAGCAGCTCGGGACAGGGGGCTGAGTACGAGCAGTACTTC. Its protein product is CASSSGQGAEYEQYF. V gene TRBV27 combines with J gene TRBJ2-7, with TRBD1 identical over 12 bases. This CDR3 has 15 residues. Trimming removed 6 bases from V and 4 bases from J; junction bases left unmatched: 7. The germline CDR1 and CDR2 sequences are MNHEY and SMNVEV (reference sequence).

The chain uses TRBV10-3 and TRBJ1-3; D might be TRBD1 (6 bases). The germline V gene encodes CDR1 ENHRY and CDR2 SYGVKD. V was trimmed by 7 bases and J by 4 bases, leaving 17 bases between them. This CDR3 contains 15 residues. The CDR3 DNA reads TGTGCCATCACCCCGGGGGGGGCGAAAGGAAACACCATATATTTT. Translated: CAITPGGAKGNTIYF.